This T cell receptor beta chain was obtained from a study of cytomegalovirus exposure and HLA in healthy donors. Study-wide results and caveats: Donors belonging to an Asian-associated ancestry cluster reportedly showed fewer N-insertions in productive TCRs than the roughly 670-donor mean, according to what a later analysis found. The sole available immune exposure information was CMV serostatus. Listed as cytomegalovirus-associated were over 150 TCR beta chains.

For this clone: Its target is unknown.

Researchers ran the PCR with 60 Vbeta and 13 Jbeta primers. The table came from immunoSEQ multiplex PCR; TCRdb's copy has only in-frame clones and leaves some out. The sample includes roughly 200,000 clones, approximately 82% of them seen just once. This clonotype was obtained from a young man in good health and CMV-seronegative. Source material: PBMCs.

The CDR3 is CAISEGQGAWGYTF. In DNA form, the CDR3 reads TGTGCCATCAGTGAGGGACAGGGGGCCTGGGGCTACACCTTC. This rearrangement joins TRBV10-3 to TRBJ1-2; 11 positions agree with TRBD1. This CDR3 contains 14 residues. V was pared by 2 bases and J by 8 bases, with 4 bases of the junction left unmatched. Germline lookup yields CDR1 ENHRY and CDR2 SYGVKD.